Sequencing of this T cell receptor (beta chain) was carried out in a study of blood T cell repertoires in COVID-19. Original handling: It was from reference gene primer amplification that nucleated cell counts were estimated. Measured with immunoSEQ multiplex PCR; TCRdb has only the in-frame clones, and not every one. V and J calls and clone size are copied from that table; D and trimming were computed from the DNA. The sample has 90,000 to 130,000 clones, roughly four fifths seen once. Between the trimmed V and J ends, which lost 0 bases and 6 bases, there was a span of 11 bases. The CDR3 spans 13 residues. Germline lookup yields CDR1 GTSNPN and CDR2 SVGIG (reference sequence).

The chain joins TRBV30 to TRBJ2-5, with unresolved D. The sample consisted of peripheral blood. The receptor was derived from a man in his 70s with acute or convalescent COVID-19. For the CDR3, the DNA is TGTGCCTGGAGTGTCCCAGCGACGCAGACCCAGTACTTC. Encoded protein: CAWSVPATQTQYF.